The 2 T cell receptor beta chains below all came from one sample that was sequenced in a study of blood T cell repertoires in COVID-19 (dated by TCRdb to 2019 to 2021). Library preparation employed the immunoSEQ multiplex PCR assay. TCRdb took over this immuneACCESS table, retaining in-frame rearrangements with V and J assigned. Such tables are incomplete; in checked studies, under half of the missing clones stem from an unresolved V gene, and the remainder is unexplained. The sample data list 200,000 or so clones, and around 83% of these were observed just once. 1.3% of the sample rests with the top ten. Sequencing was carried out using PBMCs or T cells enriched from blood (not recorded which). The receptors originated from a woman aged 40-49 years with acute COVID-19.

The sample holds a few counts of this clone. The chain joins TRBV6-1 to TRBJ1-2, with D possibly being TRBD1 (6 bases). CDR1 and CDR2 (germline): MNHNS, SASEGT. CDR3 size: 13 residues. Trimming took off 1 base at V and 8 bases at J, with 11 bases between the two ends. The CDR3 region is CASSEDRVQGYTF. CDR3 nucleotides: TGTGCCAGCAGTGAAGACAGGGTTCAGGGCTACACCTTC.

V is TRBV11-2 and J is TRBJ2-1; 8 bases match TRBD2. There are 17 residues in the CDR3. Germline CDR1 is SGHAT and CDR2 is FQNNGV. The ends lost 5 bases at V and 4 bases at J; junction bases unmatched: 13. CDR3 in amino acids: CASSQTGRRGRYNEQFF. For the CDR3, the DNA is TGTGCCAGCAGCCAAACGGGGAGGCGCGGGAGGTACAATGAGCAGTTCTTC.